This T cell receptor (beta chain) is from a study of OX40 agonist ivuxolimab in advanced cancers. Study in general: Patients were infused with ivuxolimab every 2 weeks at 0.01 to 10 mg/kg. Whole-study results and caveats: Dosing at 0.1 to 3.0 mg/kg was accompanied by clonal expansion of CD4+ and CD8+ blood T cells by week 6. On average, a greater number of expanded clones characterised CD8+ T cells relative to CD4+.

As for this clone: Its antigen is not identified.

The table came from immunoSEQ multiplex PCR; TCRdb's copy has only in-frame clones and leaves some out. The sample shows around 29,000 clones, approximately 83% of them seen only once. The clonotype was recovered from an adult with an advanced solid tumor such as melanoma, head and neck, liver or kidney cancer. The sequenced sample was CD4+ or CD8+ T cells sorted from blood, obtained in a trial of the OX40 agonist ivuxolimab.

This chain's CDR3 is CASSQDPREQYF. The CDR3 region has the DNA TGTGCCAGCAGCCAAGATCCGCGGGAGCAGTACTTC. The chain combines TRBV4-2 with TRBJ2-7; unclear D gene. The germline V gene has CDR1 LGHNA and CDR2 YNFKEQ. This CDR3 spans 12 amino acids. Trimming took 0 bases from V and 7 from J, leaving 7 bases between them.